This entry describes one T cell receptor (beta chain). Its antigen is unknown. The PCR was carried out with 60 Vbeta primers and 13 Jbeta primers. The assay was immunoSEQ multiplex PCR, and TCRdb's table has in-frame clones only and misses some. The table has 35,000 to 55,000 clones, roughly 60% seen once. The sample comes from a study of cytomegalovirus exposure and HLA in healthy donors. Study-wide background: In a previous analysis, nearly 120 million unique TCR beta sequences were found from 150 million to 200 million T cells.

Study results and caveats: The number of N-insertions in an Asian-associated ancestry cluster was reportedly below the roughly 620-donor mean in a later analysis. TCR beta V- and J-gene trimming, according to a later analysis, was linked to a missense DCLRE1C variant.

Trimming took 5 bases from V and 0 from J, leaving 8 bases between them. This CDR3 contains 14 residues. Germline values: CDR1 MNHEY, CDR2 SVGAGI. The sequencing sample was made of PBMCs. The TCR was taken from a human donor in good health. This chain links TRBV6-5 with TRBJ2-1; no clear D gene. The CDR3 DNA is TGTGCCAGCAGTGCGGAGAGCTCCTACAATGAGCAGTTCTTC. Its protein product is CASSAESSYNEQFF.